This entry features one T cell receptor beta chain sequence. The clone's antigen remains unknown. The sample holds no much larger clone one base away, and base qualities are not on file. This sample was included in a study of blood T cell repertoires in COVID-19 (dated by TCRdb to 2019 to 2021). Background on the whole study: The collaborator samples originated in the United States, Italy and Spain and spanned the acute and convalescent phases of COVID-19. The material from the prospective study consisted of cDNA or gDNA derived from T cells, B-cell-depleted T cells, or PBMCs. The dataset comprised deeply sampled blood TCRbeta repertoires from subjects exposed to, actively infected with, or recovered from COVID-19. A freely available public database, intended as a resource for researchers studying the immune response to SARS-CoV-2, is where the repertoires were released. Samples were obtained from the ongoing ImmuneRACE study (first 160 participants) and from 1,254 subjects provided by 6 global collaborators. Sample metadata almost always included a de-identified subject ID, COVID-19 status, age in years and sex. HLA class I and class II types, where available, came from metadata supplied by the sample provider rather than from assay-based typing.

TCRbeta CDR3 regions were amplified from genomic DNA using the immunoSEQ Assay, a bias-controlled multiplex PCR. The study's processing was this. Nucleated cell counts per sample were estimated from amplification of reference gene primers within the assay. Sequence reads were collapsed and filtered to measure the absolute abundance of every unique TCRbeta CDR3 rearrangement. For each sample, productive Simpson clonality was calculated as the square root of Simpson's diversity index over productive rearrangements. In TCRdb, the immuneACCESS table is reduced to in-frame sequences with V and J assigned. These tables do not hold every clone; where another copy was compared, an unresolved V gene accounts for under half, and the others remain unexplained. V, J and clone size derive from that table, while D and trimming were established from the DNA sequence. The sample records under 150,000 clones, around four fifths of which are singletons. Together, the top ten hold 6.2% of the sample.

What the authors observed across the whole study: Clinical and demographic metadata were provided uncurated, with the amount varying by source and participant.

In the prospective study, participants were about 18 to 95 years old, resided in fewer than 25 geographic areas of the United States, and were enrolled through a virtual design. In the prospective study, cohorts were assigned on the basis of participant-reported clinical history obtained from a screening survey and a study questionnaire. For ImmuneRACE Cohort 3, a participant was defined as recovered based on two consecutive negative NP/OP PCR tests, clearance by a healthcare professional, or resolution of symptoms. Mobile phlebotomists in the prospective study collected whole blood, serum and a nasopharyngeal or oropharyngeal swab from every participant. Prospective study participants could optionally give additional blood draws and questionnaires over an approximately 2-month period. Prospective study blood samples were shipped either frozen or at room temperature before DNA extraction. The source material was PBMCs or T cells enriched from blood (not recorded which). This clonotype was obtained from a woman aged 35 to 49 who had recovered from COVID-19.

The CDR3 amino acid sequence is: CASSPGTFSTEAFF. DNA sequence: TGTGCCAGCAGCCCGGGGACATTTAGCACTGAAGCTTTCTTT. The V and J segments used are TRBV13 and TRBJ1-1, and possibly TRBD1, on 6 matching bases. The CDR3, cysteine through phenylalanine, is 14 amino acids long. The retained sequence is limited to the CDR3, 42 bases, with the frame set at the first base. The trim is 5 bases for V and 4 bases for J, with a gap of 14 bases between the germline ends. CDR1 PRHDT and CDR2 FYEKMQ are derived from the germline V gene (reference sequence).